Below, 17 T cell receptor beta chains from the same sample are listed, as sequenced in a study of T cells in Graves' hyperthyroidism and ophthalmopathy. There were TCR beta CDR3 regions amplified from RNA transcripts. First-round RT-PCR targeting the TCR CDR3 was performed with the HTBI primer set. TCRdb re-called the multiplex PCR reads through MiXCR, storing one row per CDR3 protein. The sample holds tens of thousands of distinct CDR3 sequences, roughly 49% seen once. The sequenced sample consisted of blood. The source of these receptors is a woman between 50 and 59 years old with Graves' hyperthyroidism that later progressed to Graves' ophthalmopathy.

This clonotype showed up many times. The J gene is TRBJ1-4, the V gene TRBV14; D is uncertain. The CDR3 runs to 13 residues. V was shortened by 2 bases and J by 5 bases, with 6 bases between the two germline ends. Germline V CDR1 and CDR2: SGHDN, FVKESK. This CDR3 is CASSQWRNEKLFF. For the CDR3, the DNA is TGTGCCAGCAGCCAATGGAGAAATGAAAAACTGTTTTTT.

By share of the sample, this clonotype is medium-sized. V is TRBV19 and J is TRBJ2-1; 12 nucleotides match TRBD2. CDR1 and CDR2 (germline): LNHDA, SQIVND (reference sequence). CDR3 length: 17 residues. Trimming at V came to 6 bases and at J to 0 bases, leaving 6 bases not matched to a gene. CDR3 sequence: CASRRTSGASSYNEQFF. The CDR3 region has the DNA TGTGCCAGTAGAAGGACTAGCGGGGCAAGCTCCTACAATGAGCAGTTCTTC.

The J gene is TRBJ2-3, the V gene TRBV30; maybe TRBD2 (7 bases). CDR1 and CDR2 (germline): GTSNPN, SVGIG (reference sequence). Trimming cost V 2 bases and J 4 bases, with 19 bases left between them. This CDR3 is 16 amino acids long. The CDR3, as DNA: TGTGCCTGGAGTAACCCTGGGGCGGGGGCGGCAGATACGCAGTATTTT. This gives the protein CAWSNPGAGAADTQYF.

This rearrangement joins TRBV5-8 to TRBJ2-3; D is unresolved. V lost 4 bases and J 3 bases, leaving 6 bases between the germline ends. Looked up from germline, CDR1 is SGHTS and CDR2 is YDEGEE. The CDR3 contains 12 residues. The CDR3, as DNA: TGTGCCAGCAGCCGGGTGACAGATACGCAGTATTTT. As protein: CASSRVTDTQYF. Supplemented by reference TRBV5-8 and TRBJ2-3, the full variable domain reads EAGVTQSPTHLIKTRGQQATLRCSPISGHTSVYWYQQALGLGLQFLLWYDEGEERNRGNFPPRFSGRQFPNYSSELNVNALELEDSALYLCASSRVTDTQYFGPGTRLTVL.

V is TRBV9 and J is TRBJ2-2; no definite D call. Germline V gives CDR1 SGDLS, CDR2 YYNGEE. V was trimmed by 0 bases and J by 2 bases, leaving 5 bases between them. The CDR3 is 14 residues long. CDR3 bases: TGTGCCAGCAGCGTAGGGGAAAACACCGGGGAGCTGTTTTTT. This gives the protein CASSVGENTGELFF.

The chain employs TRBV20-1 and TRBJ2-3; the D gene is possibly TRBD1 (6 bases). Trimming stripped 6 bases from V and 4 bases from J, with 20 bases between. CDR1 is DFQATT, CDR2 SNEGSKA, per germline (reference sequence). This CDR3 comprises 15 residues. CDR3 in DNA: TGCAGTGCCACCGGAGGACAGATTATCGCAGATACGCAGTATTTT. Protein sequence: CSATGGQIIADTQYF.

This chain uses TRBV5-1 with TRBJ2-3; D remains unclear. With the DNA end fitting TRBJ1-5 better, the J assignment may be wrong. This CDR3 is 16 amino acids long. CDR1 is SGHRS, CDR2 YFSETQ, per germline. Written as DNA, the CDR3 is TGCGCCAGCAGCTTGGGACTGGCGGGAAACACAGATACGCAGCATTTT. It codes for CASSLGLAGNTDTQHF.

This clonotype is medium-sized (0.01 to 0.1%). The rearrangement joins TRBV7-9 to TRBJ2-7; 11 nucleotides match TRBD2. CDR1 and CDR2 (germline): SEHNR, FQNEAQ (reference sequence). The CDR3 covers 15 residues. The V and J ends lost 3 bases and 1 base, in that order; junction bases with no gene match: 2. CDR3: CASSFASGRSYEQYF. The CDR3 DNA sequence: TGTGCCAGCAGCTTCGCTAGCGGGAGGTCCTACGAGCAGTACTTC.

The rearrangement links TRBV24-1 to TRBJ2-3; 7 positions match TRBD2. V was clipped by 3 bases and J by 0 bases; unmatched bases: 2. CDR3 length equals 15 residues. Looked up from germline, CDR1 is KGHDR and CDR2 is SFDVKD. In DNA, the CDR3 is TGTGCCACCAGTGATAGAGCGGGAAGCACAGATACGCAGTATTTT. Residues: CATSDRAGSTDTQYF.

The CDR3 DNA reads as TGTGCCAGTAGTATTAGAGAGACAAAGTATGGCTACACCTTC. Amino acid sequence: CASSIRETKYGYTF. The J gene is TRBJ1-2, the V gene TRBV19, with no clear D. The germline CDR1 and CDR2 sequences are LNHDA and SQIVND (reference sequence). The length of the CDR3 is 14 residues. The V end was cut by 3 bases, the J end by 5 bases, with 13 bases between.

The chain joins TRBV19 to TRBJ1-1; no clear D. The CDR3 sequence is 12 residues long. V gave up 6 bases and J gave up 4 bases, with 9 bases separating them. Germline-derived CDR1 and CDR2 are LNHDA and SQIVND (reference sequence). CDR3 coding DNA: TGTGCCAGTAGCGTGGAGGGCACTGAAGCTTTCTTT. This translates into CASSVEGTEAFF.

V gene TRBV12-3 or TRBV12-4 combines with J gene TRBJ1-5, with unresolved D. This CDR3 region has 20 residues. Trimming took 2 bases from V and 11 from J, leaving 34 bases between them. CDR3 bases: TGTGCCAGCAGTTTATTGTTAGCGGGTAACCGGGGAGCTGTTGATGAGGCCCAGCATTTT. Translated, it gives CASSLLLAGNRGAVDEAQHF.

This clonotype was counted many times. A junction end diverges from the germline sequence, so it may reflect a read error. V gene TRBV12-3 or TRBV12-4 combines with J gene TRBJ2-3, with D maybe TRBD1 (5 bases). The CDR3 sequence is 13 residues long. The DNA for the CDR3 is TGTGCCAGCAGGGAGAAGTTAGGGGAAAGGACGAATTTT. It yields the protein CASREKLGERTNF.

This clonotype showed up many times. A clone one base away is much larger, so this may be a read error. CDR3 protein: CSVELVTNTEAFF. The DNA for the CDR3 is TGCAGCGTTGAGTTGGTGACGAACACTGAAGCTTTCTTT. This chain joins TRBV29-1 and TRBJ1-1, with D unclear. The ends were cut back, 3 bases at V and 1 base at J, with 9 bases in the middle. Germline V gene lookup returns CDR1 SQVTM and CDR2 ANQGSEA. The CDR3 covers 13 residues.

This chain links TRBV11-3 with TRBJ2-1; 9 positions match TRBD2. Germline CDR1 SGHNT, CDR2 YENEEA. The CDR3 spans 15 residues. V lost 0 bases to trimming and J lost 9 bases; unmatched junction nucleotides: 6. CDR3 bases: TGTGCCAGCAGCTTAGATAGCGGGAGTCTTAGTGAGCAGTTCTTC. Translated: CASSLDSGSLSEQFF.

The gene calls are TRBV2 and TRBJ2-1; 14 nucleotides line up with TRBD2. The CDR3 has 17 residues. Germline V gene data show CDR1 as SNHLY and CDR2 as FYNNEI. Trimming took 6 bases from V and 4 from J; bases not matched to a gene: 8. The CDR3 spells CASRAGTSGSFYNEQFF. CDR3 sequence (DNA): TGTGCCAGCAGGGCCGGGACTAGCGGGAGCTTTTACAATGAGCAGTTCTTC. Based on the CDR3 plus reference TRBV2 and TRBJ2-1, the full variable domain is EPEVTQTPSHQVTQMGQEVILRCVPISNHLYFYWYRQILGQKVEFLVSFYNNEISEKSEIFDDQFSVERPDGSNFTLKIRSTKLEDSAMYFCASRAGTSGSFYNEQFFGPGTRLTVL.

This clonotype was observed many times. The rearrangement links TRBV28 to TRBJ1-2; no clear D. With 5 bases removed from V and 8 bases from J, the gap between germline ends came to 12 bases. CDR1 is MDHEN, CDR2 SYDVKM, per germline. The CDR3 has 12 amino acids. The CDR3 loop is CASSPPPRGYTF. The CDR3 nucleotides read TGTGCCAGCAGTCCCCCTCCTAGGGGCTACACCTTC.